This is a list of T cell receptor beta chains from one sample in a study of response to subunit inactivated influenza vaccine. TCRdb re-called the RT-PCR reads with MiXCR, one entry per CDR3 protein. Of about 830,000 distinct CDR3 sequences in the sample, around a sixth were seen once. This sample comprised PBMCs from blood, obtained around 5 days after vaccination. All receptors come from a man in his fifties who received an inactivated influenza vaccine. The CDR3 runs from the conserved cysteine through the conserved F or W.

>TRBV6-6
CASSTDSRQFF
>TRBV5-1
CASSPGTGGRYNEQFF
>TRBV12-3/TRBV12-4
CASRRTGAGELFF
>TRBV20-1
CSARGTGGSYNEQFF
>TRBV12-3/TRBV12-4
CASSLGGLARVTGELFF
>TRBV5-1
CASSLETTYEQYF
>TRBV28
CASSLFESAQYF
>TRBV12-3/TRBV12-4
CASSFGIREKLFF
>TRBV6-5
CASSWLGQGADTQYF
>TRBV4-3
CASSPERSARGYEQYF
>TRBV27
CASSLSPLSSYEQYF
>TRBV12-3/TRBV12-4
CASSLGTRPYF
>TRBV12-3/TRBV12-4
CASSSQPGTSGETQYF
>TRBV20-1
CSANLPGGSNQPQHF
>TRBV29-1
CSVVSQSMNTEAFF
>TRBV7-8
CASSSHTGGYGYTF
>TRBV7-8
CASSLPTTGGRETQYF
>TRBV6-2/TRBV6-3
CASRGDRESRETQYF
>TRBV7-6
CASSLASGQGNEQYF
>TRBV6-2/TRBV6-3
CASSYLGGASTGELFF
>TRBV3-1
CASSLRQGYTGELFF
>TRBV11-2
CASSSLYDSFGETQYF
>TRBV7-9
CASSLRTSGITDTQYF
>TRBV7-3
CASSLDIGSYNEQFF
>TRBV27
CASSLRLPRDSAYPDSYEQYF
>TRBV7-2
CASSLARDIYGYTF
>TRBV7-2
CASSLVSRVNEQFF
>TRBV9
CASSVSPRDYGYTF
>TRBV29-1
CSVESGTGLETQYF
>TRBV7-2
CASSSRTGEDEQYF
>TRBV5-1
CASSLSRDSRNNEQFF